The TCR beta chain described here comes from a study of vaccination effects on CD4 cells after COVID-19. This clone occurred once. The antigen is not known. Isolating CD4+ T cells followed approximately ten days of culture. Participants were given two doses of BNT162b2 or mRNA-1273 vaccine. Clones were sequenced by immunoSEQ multiplex PCR, and TCRdb holds only the in-frame ones, with some missing. The sample has about 73,000 clones, approximately 73% seen once. This receptor was taken from a human donor who received a COVID-19 vaccine. The source was CD4+ T cells from PBMCs cultured without peptide, collected after COVID-19 vaccination.

CDR3 nucleotides: TGTGCCAGCAGCCCCCGGACAGGGGTTGACATTCAGTACTTC. It is translated as CASSPRTGVDIQYF. The V call is TRBV5-4, the J call TRBJ2-4; 9 nucleotides align to TRBD1. With V trimmed by 4 bases and J by 8 bases, 7 bases remained unmatched. Germline assignment: CDR1 SGHNT and CDR2 YYREEE (reference sequence). CDR3 length equals 14 residues. The full variable domain, its missing parts supplied by reference TRBV5-4 and TRBJ2-4, is ETGVTQSPTHLIKTRGQQVTLRCSSQSGHNTVSWYQQALGQGPQFIFQYYREEENGRGNFPPRFSGLQFPNYSSELNVNALELDDSALYLCASSPRTGVDIQYFGAGTRLSVL.